This T cell receptor beta chain was captured by sequencing in a study of lymphopenia after photon versus proton radiotherapy. The table came from immunoSEQ multiplex PCR; TCRdb's copy has only in-frame clones and leaves some out. The top ten hold 8.5% to 14% of the sample, which has tens of thousands of clones, around 89% seen once. Study findings and constraints: Relative stability marked proton patients; photon patients lost diversity and naive cells.

For this clone: Its target is unknown.

The receptor was isolated from a man aged 80 or over with esophageal cancer. The specimen comprised peripheral blood, sampled from a patient treated with proton-based radiotherapy.

This CDR3 reads CASSQEQGKYNSPLHF. The DNA for the CDR3 is TGCGCCAGCAGCCAAGAACAGGGGAAATATAATTCACCCCTCCACTTT. This chain uses TRBV4-1 with TRBJ1-6; 7 positions agree with TRBD1. CDR3 length: 16 residues. Germline V CDR1 and CDR2: MGHRA, YSYEKL. After removal of 0 bases from V and 4 bases from J, the junction contained 3 bases not matched to a gene.